The 5 T cell receptor beta chains in this list originate from one sample, sequenced in a study of immune heterogeneity within non-small cell lung tumors. Multiplex PCR was performed with 32 V and 13 J primers, and it amplified TCR beta CDR3. MiXCR, applied by TCRdb to the multiplex PCR reads, yields one record per CDR3 protein. The sample yields about 13,000 distinct CDR3 sequences, about a quarter seen once. Samples each supplied around 640 ng of bulk tumor genomic DNA as template. Several spatially distant biopsies were obtained per primary tumor intraoperatively. Those enrolled were patients newly diagnosed with untreated non-small cell lung cancer and undergoing curative surgery. Material for sequencing was lung tumor tissue. The receptors stem from a man aged 50 or older with non-small cell lung cancer.

This clonotype ranks as medium-sized (0.01 to 0.1%). The V and J genes are TRBV28 and TRBJ2-7, with 10 nucleotides matching TRBD2. The CDR3 covers 17 residues. After removal of 5 bases from V and 3 bases from J, the junction contained 13 bases not matched to a gene. CDR1 and CDR2 from the germline V gene are MDHEN and SYDVKM. CDR3: CASSLLRGASGSYEQYF. The CDR3 nucleotides are TGTGCCAGCAGTCTGCTTAGGGGGGCTAGCGGGAGCTACGAGCAGTACTTC.

Concerning this clonotype: One base away lies a much larger clone, so this may be a sequencing read error. The chain carries TRBV9 and TRBJ1-5; D gene unclear. The CDR3 runs to 14 residues. Per germline, CDR1 SGDLS and CDR2 YYNGEE. The CDR3 protein is CARSVDGGNQPQHF. In nucleotides, the CDR3 is TGTGCCAGAAGCGTAGATGGAGGAAATCAGCCCCAGCATTTT. Full variable domain (rest looked up from reference TRBV9 and TRBJ1-5): DSGVTQTPKHLITATGQRVTLRCSPRSGDLSVYWYQQSLDQGLQFLIQYYNGEERAKGNILERFSAQQFPDLHSELNLSSLELGDSALYFCARSVDGGNQPQHFGDGTRLSIL.

With respect to this clonotype: A clone one base away is much larger, so this may be a read error. The J gene is TRBJ2-4, the V gene TRBV5-5, with D possibly TRBD2 on 6 matching bases. Germline V gene data show CDR1 as SGHKS and CDR2 as YYEKEE (reference sequence). The CDR3 loop spans 17 amino acids. V was cut by 0 bases and J by 6 bases, with 19 bases left in between. This CDR3 is CASSLAFSGEGRNIQYF. The CDR3, as DNA: TGTGCCAGCAGCTTGGCCTTTTCGGGGGAAGGCAGAAACATTCAGTACTTC.

This clonotype was seen a handful of times. The rearrangement links TRBV20-1 to TRBJ2-7; the D gene is possibly TRBD2 (6 bases). V lost 2 bases, J lost 8 bases, and 22 bases lay in between. This CDR3 has 15 residues. CDR1 is DFQATT and CDR2 is SNEGSKA in the germline V gene (reference sequence). CDR3: CSARTGTLEGLKQYF. In nucleotides, the CDR3 is TGCAGTGCTAGAACCGGGACTTTGGAAGGGCTAAAGCAGTACTTC.

This clonotype was seen a few times. The chain links TRBV20-1 to TRBJ2-5; possibly TRBD1 or TRBD2 for D (5 bases each). There are 14 residues in the CDR3. V was clipped by 5 bases and J by 0 bases, with 13 bases between them. Germline CDR1 is DFQATT and CDR2 is SNEGSKA (reference sequence). The CDR3 sequence is CSAGGWGHQETQYF. The CDR3, as DNA: TGCAGTGCTGGGGGTTGGGGTCACCAAGAGACCCAGTACTTC.